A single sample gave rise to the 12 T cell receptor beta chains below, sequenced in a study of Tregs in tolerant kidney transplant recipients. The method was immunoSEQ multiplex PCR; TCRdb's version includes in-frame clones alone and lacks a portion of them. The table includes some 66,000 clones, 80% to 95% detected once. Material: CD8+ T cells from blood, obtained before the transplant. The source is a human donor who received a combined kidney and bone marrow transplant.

The CDR3 DNA is TGCGCCAGCAGCCAAGAGCTAGCGGGCGGTTCTGCGGAGACCCAGTACTTC. Encoded protein: CASSQELAGGSAETQYF. The rearrangement joins TRBV4-3 to TRBJ2-5; TRBD2 aligns across 8 bases. Germline CDR1 and CDR2: LGHNA and YSLEER. The CDR3 is made up of 17 amino acids. The ends lost 0 bases at V and 5 bases at J; junction bases unmatched: 11.

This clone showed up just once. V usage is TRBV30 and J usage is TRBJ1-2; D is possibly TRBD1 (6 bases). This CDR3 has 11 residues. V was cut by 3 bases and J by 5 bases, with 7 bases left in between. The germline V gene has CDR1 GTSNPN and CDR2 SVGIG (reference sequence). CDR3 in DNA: TGTGCCTGGAGCACAGGGTATGGCTACACCTTC. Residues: CAWSTGYGYTF.

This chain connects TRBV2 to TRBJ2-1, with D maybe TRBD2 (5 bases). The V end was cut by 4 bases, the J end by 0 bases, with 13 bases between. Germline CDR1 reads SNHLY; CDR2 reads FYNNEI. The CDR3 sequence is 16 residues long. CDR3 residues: CASSGWEKSSYNEQFF. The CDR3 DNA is TGTGCCAGCAGTGGCTGGGAGAAGAGCTCCTACAATGAGCAGTTCTTC.

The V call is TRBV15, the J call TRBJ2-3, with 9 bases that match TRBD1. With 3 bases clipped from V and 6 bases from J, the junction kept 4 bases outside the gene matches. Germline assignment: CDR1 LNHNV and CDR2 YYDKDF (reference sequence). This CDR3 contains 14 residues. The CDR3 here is CATSRTGGGDTQYF. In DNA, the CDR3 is TGTGCCACCAGCAGGACAGGGGGAGGGGATACGCAGTATTTT.

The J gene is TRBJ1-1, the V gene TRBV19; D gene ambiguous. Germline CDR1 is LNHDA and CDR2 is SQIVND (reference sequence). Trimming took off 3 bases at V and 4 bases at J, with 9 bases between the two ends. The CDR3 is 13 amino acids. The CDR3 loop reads CASSIGVRTEAFF. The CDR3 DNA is TGTGCCAGTAGTATTGGAGTGCGCACTGAAGCTTTCTTT.

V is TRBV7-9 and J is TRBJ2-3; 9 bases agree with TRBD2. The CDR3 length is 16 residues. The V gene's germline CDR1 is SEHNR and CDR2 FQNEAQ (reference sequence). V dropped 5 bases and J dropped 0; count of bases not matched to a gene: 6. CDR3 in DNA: TGTGCCAGCAGCCCGCGGGGGGGTAGGAGCACAGATACGCAGTATTTT. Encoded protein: CASSPRGGRSTDTQYF.

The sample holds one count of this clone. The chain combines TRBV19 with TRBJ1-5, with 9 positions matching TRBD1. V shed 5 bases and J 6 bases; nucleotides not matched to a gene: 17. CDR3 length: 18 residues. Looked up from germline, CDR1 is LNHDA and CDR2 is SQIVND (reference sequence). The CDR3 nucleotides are TGTGCCAGTAGTCACCGGGACAGGGCGAAGGGAATTGGTCAGCCCCAGCATTTT. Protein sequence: CASSHRDRAKGIGQPQHF.

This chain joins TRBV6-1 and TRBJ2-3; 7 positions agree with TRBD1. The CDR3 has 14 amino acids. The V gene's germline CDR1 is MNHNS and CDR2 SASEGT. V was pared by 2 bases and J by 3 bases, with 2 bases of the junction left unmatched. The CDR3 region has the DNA TGTGCCAGCAGTGAATGGGGACAGACAGATACGCAGTATTTT. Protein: CASSEWGQTDTQYF.

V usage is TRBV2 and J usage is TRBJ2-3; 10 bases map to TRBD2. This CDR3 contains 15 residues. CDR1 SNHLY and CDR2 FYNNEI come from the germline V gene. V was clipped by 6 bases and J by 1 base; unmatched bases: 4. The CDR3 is CASSEGTSGTDTQYF. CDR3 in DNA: TGTGCCAGCAGCGAGGGGACTAGCGGCACAGATACGCAGTATTTT.

In DNA form, the CDR3 reads TGTGCCAGCAGCCAAGATGCTCAGGCCTACGAGCAGTACTTC. Its protein product is CASSQDAQAYEQYF. This chain joins TRBV14 and TRBJ2-7; D ambiguous. V lost 0 bases and J 2 bases, leaving 8 bases between the germline ends. Germline CDR1 SGHDN, CDR2 FVKESK. The CDR3 runs to 14 residues. The full variable domain, its missing parts supplied by reference TRBV14 and TRBJ2-7, is EAGVTQFPSHSVIEKGQTVTLRCDPISGHDNLYWYRRVMGKEIKFLLHFVKESKQDESGMPNNRFLAERTGGTYSTLKVQPAELEDSGVYFCASSQDAQAYEQYFGPGTRLTVT.

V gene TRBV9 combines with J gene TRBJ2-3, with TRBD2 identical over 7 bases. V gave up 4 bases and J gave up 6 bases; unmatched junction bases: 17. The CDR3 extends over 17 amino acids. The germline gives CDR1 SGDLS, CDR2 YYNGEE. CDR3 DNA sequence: TGTGCCAGCAGCTCCCCAAGTAGCGGGCGGACGGGGGATACGCAGTATTTT. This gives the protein CASSSPSSGRTGDTQYF.

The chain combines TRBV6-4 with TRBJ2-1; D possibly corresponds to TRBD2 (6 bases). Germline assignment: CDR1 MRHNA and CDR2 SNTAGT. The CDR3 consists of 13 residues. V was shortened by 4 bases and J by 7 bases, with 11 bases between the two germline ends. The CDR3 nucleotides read TGTGCCAGCAGTGGCGGGGATTCAAATGAGCAGTTCTTC. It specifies CASSGGDSNEQFF.